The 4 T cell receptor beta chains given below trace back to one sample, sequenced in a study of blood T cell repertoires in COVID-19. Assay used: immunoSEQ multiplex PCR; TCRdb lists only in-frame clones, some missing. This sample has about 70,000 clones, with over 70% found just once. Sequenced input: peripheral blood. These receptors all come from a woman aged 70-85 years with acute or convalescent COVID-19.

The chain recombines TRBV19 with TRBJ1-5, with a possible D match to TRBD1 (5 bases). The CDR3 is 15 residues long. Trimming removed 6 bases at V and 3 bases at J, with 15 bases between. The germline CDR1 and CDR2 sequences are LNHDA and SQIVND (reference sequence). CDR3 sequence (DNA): TGTGCCAGTAGCTCCGGGGGAACGCTCAATCAGCCCCAGCATTTT. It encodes CASSSGGTLNQPQHF.

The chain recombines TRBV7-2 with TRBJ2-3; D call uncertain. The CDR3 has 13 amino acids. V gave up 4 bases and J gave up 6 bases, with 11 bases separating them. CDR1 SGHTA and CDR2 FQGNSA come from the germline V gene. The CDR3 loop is CASSSIVGDTQYF. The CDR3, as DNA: TGTGCCAGCAGCTCAATAGTCGGGGATACGCAGTATTTT.

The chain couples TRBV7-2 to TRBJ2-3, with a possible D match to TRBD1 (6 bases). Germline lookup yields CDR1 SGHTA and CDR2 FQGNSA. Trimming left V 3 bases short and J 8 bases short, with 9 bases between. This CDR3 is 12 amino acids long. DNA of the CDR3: TGTGCCAGCAGCTTTGACAGGAGTACGCAGTATTTT. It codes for CASSFDRSTQYF.

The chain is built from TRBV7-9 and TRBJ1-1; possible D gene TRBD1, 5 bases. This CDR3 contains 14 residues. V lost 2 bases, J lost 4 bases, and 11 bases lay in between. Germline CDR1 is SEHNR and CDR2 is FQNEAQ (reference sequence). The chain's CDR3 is CASSLKGRSTEAFF. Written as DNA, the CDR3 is TGTGCCAGCAGCTTAAAGGGGAGGAGCACTGAAGCTTTCTTT.